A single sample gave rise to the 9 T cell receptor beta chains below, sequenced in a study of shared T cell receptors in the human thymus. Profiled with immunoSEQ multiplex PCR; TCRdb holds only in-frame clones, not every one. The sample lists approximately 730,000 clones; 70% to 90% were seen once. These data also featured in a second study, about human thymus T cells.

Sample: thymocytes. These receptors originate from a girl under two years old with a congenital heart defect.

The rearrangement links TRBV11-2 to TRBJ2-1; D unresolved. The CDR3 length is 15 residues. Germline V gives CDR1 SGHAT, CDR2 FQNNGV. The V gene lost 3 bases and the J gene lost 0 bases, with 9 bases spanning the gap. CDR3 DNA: TGTGCCAGCAGCTTTATGCCTAGCTCCTACAATGAGCAGTTCTTC. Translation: CASSFMPSSYNEQFF.

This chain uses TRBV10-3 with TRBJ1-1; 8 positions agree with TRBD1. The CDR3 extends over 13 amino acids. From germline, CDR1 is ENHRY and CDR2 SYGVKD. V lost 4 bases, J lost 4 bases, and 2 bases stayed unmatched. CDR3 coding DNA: TGTGCCATCAGTGGACAGGGGTTCACTGAAGCTTTCTTT. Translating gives CAISGQGFTEAFF.

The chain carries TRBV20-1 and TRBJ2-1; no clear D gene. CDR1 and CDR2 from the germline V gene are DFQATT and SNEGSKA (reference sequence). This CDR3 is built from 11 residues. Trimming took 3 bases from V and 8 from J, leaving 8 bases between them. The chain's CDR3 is CSARGVDEQFF. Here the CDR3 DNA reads TGCAGTGCTAGGGGCGTGGATGAGCAGTTCTTC.

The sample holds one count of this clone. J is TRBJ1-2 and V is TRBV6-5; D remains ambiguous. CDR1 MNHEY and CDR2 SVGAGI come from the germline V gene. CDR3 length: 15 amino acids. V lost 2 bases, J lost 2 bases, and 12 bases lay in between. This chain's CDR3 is CASSYGGRLNYGYTF. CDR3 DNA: TGTGCCAGCAGTTACGGAGGCAGACTCAACTATGGCTACACCTTC.

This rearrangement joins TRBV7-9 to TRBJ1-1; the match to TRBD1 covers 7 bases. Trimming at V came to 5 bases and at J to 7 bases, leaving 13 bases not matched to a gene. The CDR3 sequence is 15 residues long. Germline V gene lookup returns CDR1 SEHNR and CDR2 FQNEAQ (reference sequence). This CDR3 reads CASSHYNRGEGEAFF. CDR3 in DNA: TGTGCCAGCAGCCACTACAACAGGGGCGAGGGTGAAGCTTTCTTT.

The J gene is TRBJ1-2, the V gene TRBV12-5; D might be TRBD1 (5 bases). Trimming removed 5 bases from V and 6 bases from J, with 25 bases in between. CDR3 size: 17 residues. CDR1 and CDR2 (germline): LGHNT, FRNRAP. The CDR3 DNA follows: TGTGCTAGTGGTAGTAGACAGCCGCGCCGGCTATCTGATGGCTACACCTTC. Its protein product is CASGSRQPRRLSDGYTF.

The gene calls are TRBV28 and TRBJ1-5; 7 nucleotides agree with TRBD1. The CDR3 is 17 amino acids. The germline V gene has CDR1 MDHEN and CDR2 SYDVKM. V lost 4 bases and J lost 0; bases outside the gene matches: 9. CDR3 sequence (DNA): TGTGCCAGCAGTTCCCTTCCGGGACAGATTAGCAATCAGCCCCAGCATTTT. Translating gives CASSSLPGQISNQPQHF. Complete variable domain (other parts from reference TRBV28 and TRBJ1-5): DVKVTQSSRYLVKRTGEKVFLECVQDMDHENMFWYRQDPGLGLRLIYFSYDVKMKEKGDIPEGYSVSREKKERFSLILESASTNQTSMYLCASSSLPGQISNQPQHFGDGTRLSIL.

CDR3 coding DNA: TGTGCCAGCAGCCGCGGCGGGCCCCAGCATTTT. Protein: CASSRGGPQHF. J is TRBJ1-5 and V is TRBV11-2; no firm D call. Germline V CDR1 and CDR2: SGHAT, FQNNGV. The CDR3 consists of 11 residues. The V end lost 5 bases, the J end lost 9 bases, and 8 bases lay between the germline ends. Drawing the rest from reference TRBV11-2 and TRBJ1-5, the complete variable domain is EAGVAQSPRYKIIEKRQSVAFWCNPISGHATLYWYQQILGQGPKLLIQFQNNGVVDDSQLPKDRFSAERLKGVDSTLKIQPAKLEDSAVYLCASSRGGPQHFGDGTRLSIL.

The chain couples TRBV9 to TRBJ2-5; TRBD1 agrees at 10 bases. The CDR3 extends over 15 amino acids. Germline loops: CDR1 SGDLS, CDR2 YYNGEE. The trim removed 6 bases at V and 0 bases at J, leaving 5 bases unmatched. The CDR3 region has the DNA TGTGCCAGCACCAGGACAGGGGGTTACCAAGAGACCCAGTACTTC. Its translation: CASTRTGGYQETQYF. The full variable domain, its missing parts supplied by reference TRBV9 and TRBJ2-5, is DSGVTQTPKHLITATGQRVTLRCSPRSGDLSVYWYQQSLDQGLQFLIQYYNGEERAKGNILERFSAQQFPDLHSELNLSSLELGDSALYFCASTRTGGYQETQYFGPGTRLLVL.